The T cell receptor (beta chain) described here comes from a study of identical twins. Template switching added a universal primer site, and cDNA bore unique molecular identifiers. MiXCR was run by TCRdb on the 5' RACE reads, yielding one entry per CDR3 protein. The data show about 280,000 distinct CDR3 sequences, approximately 8.5% seen once. This clonotype came up many times. The antigen is not known. Study-wide results and caveats: Invariant T cells like MAIT and iNKT could partly confound the zero-insertion analyses. In monozygotic twins, models underestimated the sharing of out-of-frame TCR alpha. Low generation-probability sequences were in excess among twin-shared out-of-frame alpha sequences.

This sample was shared with a second study, whose subject was yellow fever vaccine responses in identical twins.

This receptor was identified in a woman aged 18-29 years in good health. Sequencing input: memory (CD45RO+) T cells sorted from blood.

The CDR3 sequence: CSVVRDPSYNEQFF. CDR3 nucleotide sequence: TGCAGTGTGGTGCGGGACCCCTCCTACAATGAGCAGTTCTTC. The V and J genes are TRBV20-1 and TRBJ2-1; maybe TRBD2 (6 bases). Trimming cost V 7 bases and J 0 bases, with 13 bases left between them. The germline gives CDR1 DFQATT, CDR2 SNEGSKA (reference sequence). The CDR3 has 14 amino acids.